This T cell receptor beta chain came from a study of blood T cell repertoires in COVID-19. Study as a whole: COVID-19 samples from acute and convalescent phases originated in the United States, Italy and Spain. From T cells, B-cell-depleted T cells, or PBMCs came the material, which was cDNA or gDNA.

Original data processing: Nucleated cell counts were estimated from reference gene primer amplification. The method was immunoSEQ multiplex PCR; TCRdb's version includes in-frame clones alone and lacks a portion of them. V and J calls and clone size are as listed in that table; D and trimming were resolved from the DNA. The sample consists of some 180,000 clones, about 79% of them appearing once. Trimming took off 5 bases at V and 3 bases at J, with 14 bases between the two ends. The CDR3 runs 16 residues. Germline V CDR1 and CDR2: MNHEY, SMNVEV (reference sequence). The V gene is TRBV27, the J gene TRBJ1-6; no clear D gene. Sequenced input: peripheral blood. The sequence came from a human donor in a cohort sampled during active COVID-19. The CDR3 DNA is TGTGCCAGCAGTCACGCCGGTGGGAGCTATAATTCACCCCTCCACTTT. Protein product: CASSHAGGSYNSPLHF.